This paragraph covers one T cell receptor (beta chain) sequence. Germline V CDR1 and CDR2: SGHRS, YFSETQ. Losses at the gene ends were 4 bases for V and 4 bases for J; bases not matched to a gene: 9. This CDR3 spans 15 amino acids. As originally analysed: Nucleated cell number was recorded as an estimate derived from reference gene primer amplification. Generated by immunoSEQ multiplex PCR, the TCRdb table keeps only in-frame clones and is missing some. From that table come the V and J calls and clone size; the DNA was used to work out D and trimming. The sample consists of approximately 82,000 clones, 75% to 90% of them appearing once. The data stem from a study of blood T cell repertoires in COVID-19. About the study: Acute and convalescent COVID-19 specimens originated in the United States, Italy and Spain. The cDNA or gDNA used as material had been derived from T cells, B-cell-depleted T cells, or PBMCs.

What was sequenced was peripheral blood. The chain is built from TRBV5-1 and TRBJ1-1; 8 positions match TRBD1. The receptor was isolated from a human donor in a cohort sampled during active COVID-19. CDR3 nucleotide sequence: TGCGCCAGCAGCGCACCCTACAGGGGGAGCACTGAAGCTTTCTTT. Translated, it gives CASSAPYRGSTEAFF.